A selection of T cell receptor beta chains follows, all from one sample in a study of cytomegalovirus exposure and HLA in healthy donors. The assay was immunoSEQ multiplex PCR, and TCRdb's table has in-frame clones only and misses some. In all, the sample yields 150,000 to 200,000 clones. Sequences were obtained from PBMCs. These receptors were collected from a man aged 30 to 45 in good health and CMV-seronegative. Each CDR3 is given with its conserved first and last residue. Each record gives: D gene, J gene, V gene, CDR3 protein, CDR3 DNA. D genes are given only for firm matches.

D gene: TRBD2; J gene: TRBJ2-7; V gene: TRBV7-2; CDR3 protein: CASNSNSRGGEQYF; CDR3 DNA: TGTGCCAGCAATTCGAACAGCCGCGGGGGCGAGCAGTACTTC
D gene: -; J gene: TRBJ2-2; V gene: TRBV19; CDR3 protein: CASSISGVTGELFF; CDR3 DNA: TGTGCCAGTAGTATCTCAGGGGTCACCGGGGAGCTGTTTTTT
D gene: -; J gene: TRBJ1-4; V gene: TRBV29-1; CDR3 protein: CSVALDRGKLFF; CDR3 DNA: TGCAGCGTTGCCCTAGACCGGGGAAAACTGTTTTTT
D gene: TRBD2; J gene: TRBJ2-7; V gene: TRBV18; CDR3 protein: CASSPLAGHSPYGEQYF; CDR3 DNA: TGTGCCAGCTCACCACTAGCGGGACACTCCCCCTACGGCGAGCAGTACTTC
D gene: TRBD2; J gene: TRBJ2-3; V gene: TRBV5-1; CDR3 protein: CASKLAGSGTDTQYF; CDR3 DNA: TGCGCCAGCAAGCTAGCGGGATCGGGCACAGATACGCAGTATTTT
D gene: -; J gene: TRBJ1-2; V gene: TRBV30; CDR3 protein: CAWSSLGVWGYTF; CDR3 DNA: TGTGCCTGGAGTTCCCTAGGGGTATGGGGCTACACCTTC
D gene: -; J gene: TRBJ1-5; V gene: TRBV6-5; CDR3 protein: CASSYSGGGQPQHF; CDR3 DNA: TGTGCCAGCAGTTACTCGGGGGGGGGTCAGCCCCAGCATTTT
D gene: -; J gene: TRBJ1-1; V gene: TRBV15; CDR3 protein: CATSRGDSMNTEAFF; CDR3 DNA: TGTGCCACCAGCAGAGGCGACAGCATGAACACTGAAGCTTTCTTT
D gene: -; J gene: TRBJ2-2; V gene: TRBV9; CDR3 protein: CASSIAPNTGELFF; CDR3 DNA: TGTGCCAGCAGTATAGCGCCCAACACCGGGGAGCTGTTTTTT
D gene: TRBD1; J gene: TRBJ1-6; V gene: TRBV5-1; CDR3 protein: CASSSETGSSSPLHF; CDR3 DNA: TGCGCCAGCAGCTCCGAGACAGGGTCGAGTTCACCCCTCCACTTT
D gene: -; J gene: TRBJ1-3; V gene: TRBV5-4; CDR3 protein: CASSRESSGNTIYF; CDR3 DNA: TGTGCCAGCAGCAGGGAGAGCTCTGGAAACACCATATATTTT
D gene: -; J gene: TRBJ2-2; V gene: TRBV19; CDR3 protein: CASSIGLGASPGELFF; CDR3 DNA: TGTGCCAGTAGTATAGGGTTAGGGGCCTCACCCGGGGAGCTGTTTTTT
D gene: -; J gene: TRBJ1-4; V gene: TRBV6-5; CDR3 protein: CASSYSGGSVEKLFF; CDR3 DNA: TGTGCCAGCAGTTACTCAGGGGGTAGCGTTGAAAAACTGTTTTTT
D gene: -; J gene: TRBJ2-7; V gene: TRBV5-1; CDR3 protein: CASSLRAGRSSAHEQYF; CDR3 DNA: TGCGCCAGCAGCTTGAGGGCAGGGCGATCCAGCGCGCACGAGCAGTACTTC
D gene: TRBD1; J gene: TRBJ2-3; V gene: TRBV18; CDR3 protein: CASSPNTGGNTDTQYF; CDR3 DNA: TGTGCCAGCTCACCGAACACAGGGGGCAACACAGATACGCAGTATTTT
D gene: TRBD1; J gene: TRBJ2-3; V gene: TRBV10-1; CDR3 protein: CASSAGQATDTQYF; CDR3 DNA: TGCGCCAGCAGTGCGGGACAGGCCACAGATACGCAGTATTTT
D gene: TRBD1; J gene: TRBJ2-2; V gene: TRBV2; CDR3 protein: CASSGGTGYTGELFF; CDR3 DNA: TGTGCCAGCAGTGGAGGGACAGGGTACACCGGGGAGCTGTTTTTT
D gene: TRBD1; J gene: TRBJ1-2; V gene: TRBV2; CDR3 protein: CASSLTGSDGYTF; CDR3 DNA: TGTGCCAGCAGTCTGACAGGGTCGGATGGCTACACCTTC
D gene: -; J gene: TRBJ2-4; V gene: TRBV19; CDR3 protein: CASSIGAENIQYF; CDR3 DNA: TGTGCCAGTAGTATAGGGGCAGAAAACATTCAGTACTTC
D gene: TRBD1; J gene: TRBJ1-1; V gene: TRBV29-1; CDR3 protein: CSVFFRQGEAFF; CDR3 DNA: TGCAGCGTCTTCTTTCGACAGGGTGAAGCTTTCTTT
D gene: TRBD1; J gene: TRBJ2-7; V gene: TRBV4-1; CDR3 protein: CASSQPLDRPYEQYF; CDR3 DNA: TGCGCCAGCAGCCAGCCGCTGGACAGGCCATACGAGCAGTACTTC
D gene: TRBD2; J gene: TRBJ2-7; V gene: TRBV5-4; CDR3 protein: CASSPGLAGGYEQYF; CDR3 DNA: TGTGCCAGCAGCCCGGGACTAGCGGGAGGGTACGAGCAGTACTTC
D gene: -; J gene: TRBJ2-5; V gene: TRBV7-6; CDR3 protein: CASSLDGGPGPEETQYF; CDR3 DNA: TGTGCCAGCAGCTTAGACGGGGGGCCGGGACCTGAAGAGACCCAGTACTTC
D gene: -; J gene: TRBJ1-4; V gene: TRBV5-5; CDR3 protein: CASSPVSADRTNEKLFF; CDR3 DNA: TGTGCCAGCAGCCCTGTGTCGGCTGACAGGACTAATGAAAAACTGTTTTTT
D gene: -; J gene: TRBJ1-2; V gene: TRBV28; CDR3 protein: CASSLGSWGYTF; CDR3 DNA: TGTGCCAGCAGTTTAGGGAGTTGGGGCTACACCTTC
D gene: TRBD1; J gene: TRBJ2-1; V gene: TRBV18; CDR3 protein: CASSPLDRGVYNEQFF; CDR3 DNA: TGTGCCAGCTCACCACTCGACAGGGGGGTCTACAATGAGCAGTTCTTC
D gene: TRBD2; J gene: TRBJ2-7; V gene: TRBV28; CDR3 protein: CASSLVGLGTSGSRYEQYF; CDR3 DNA: TGTGCCAGCAGTTTAGTAGGACTCGGGACTAGCGGGAGTAGGTACGAGCAGTACTTC
D gene: -; J gene: TRBJ1-4; V gene: TRBV19; CDR3 protein: CASHPLTGNNEKLFF; CDR3 DNA: TGTGCCAGTCACCCGCTGACCGGGAATAATGAAAAACTGTTTTTT
D gene: TRBD1; J gene: TRBJ2-7; V gene: TRBV29-1; CDR3 protein: CSVERQGPPYEQYF; CDR3 DNA: TGCAGCGTGGAGCGACAGGGCCCCCCCTACGAGCAGTACTTC
D gene: -; J gene: TRBJ1-1; V gene: TRBV6-1; CDR3 protein: CASSGWNTEAFF; CDR3 DNA: TGTGCCAGCAGCGGGTGGAACACTGAAGCTTTCTTT
D gene: -; J gene: TRBJ2-5; V gene: TRBV5-6; CDR3 protein: CASTALGGSVNQETQYF; CDR3 DNA: TGTGCCAGCACCGCCTTGGGGGGTTCAGTGAACCAAGAGACCCAGTACTTC
D gene: -; J gene: TRBJ2-1; V gene: TRBV29-1; CDR3 protein: CSVETGVRYNEQFF; CDR3 DNA: TGCAGCGTTGAAACGGGGGTCCGTTACAATGAGCAGTTCTTC
D gene: TRBD2; J gene: TRBJ2-1; V gene: TRBV5-1; CDR3 protein: CASSLVAGVNEQFF; CDR3 DNA: TGCGCCAGCAGCTTGGTAGCGGGAGTTAATGAGCAGTTCTTC
D gene: TRBD1; J gene: TRBJ1-2; V gene: TRBV6-5; CDR3 protein: CASRRGQGIYGYTF; CDR3 DNA: TGTGCCAGCAGAAGGGGACAGGGGATCTATGGCTACACCTTC
D gene: TRBD2; J gene: TRBJ2-1; V gene: TRBV9; CDR3 protein: CASSVAPLAANYNEQFF; CDR3 DNA: TGTGCCAGCAGCGTAGCTCCCCTAGCGGCAAATTACAATGAGCAGTTCTTC
D gene: -; J gene: TRBJ2-1; V gene: TRBV5-1; CDR3 protein: CASGSRLRGYNEQFF; CDR3 DNA: TGCGCCAGCGGCTCCCGGCTTCGCGGATACAATGAGCAGTTCTTC
D gene: -; J gene: TRBJ2-7; V gene: TRBV27; CDR3 protein: CASSLTTGQTYEQYF; CDR3 DNA: TGTGCCAGCAGTTTGACAACGGGACAAACGTACGAGCAGTACTTC
D gene: -; J gene: TRBJ2-7; V gene: TRBV7-9; CDR3 protein: CASSSNFAEQYF; CDR3 DNA: TGTGCCAGCAGCTCAAACTTCGCCGAGCAGTACTTC
D gene: -; J gene: TRBJ1-1; V gene: TRBV7-9; CDR3 protein: CASRSGAEAFF; CDR3 DNA: TGTGCCAGCAGATCGGGAGCTGAAGCTTTCTTT
D gene: TRBD1; J gene: TRBJ2-1; V gene: TRBV7-3; CDR3 protein: CASSSWTGSNEQFF; CDR3 DNA: TGTGCCAGCAGCTCCTGGACAGGCAGCAATGAGCAGTTCTTC
D gene: TRBD2; J gene: TRBJ2-7; V gene: TRBV4-1; CDR3 protein: CASSLPGLYEQYF; CDR3 DNA: TGCGCCAGCAGCCTACCGGGACTATACGAGCAGTACTTC
D gene: -; J gene: TRBJ2-2; V gene: TRBV14; CDR3 protein: CASSPRQDTGELFF; CDR3 DNA: TGTGCCAGCAGCCCGCGACAAGACACCGGGGAGCTGTTTTTT
D gene: TRBD1; J gene: TRBJ1-2; V gene: TRBV10-3; CDR3 protein: CAITSDRNYGYTF; CDR3 DNA: TGTGCCATCACTTCGGACAGGAACTATGGCTACACCTTC
D gene: -; J gene: TRBJ1-5; V gene: TRBV2; CDR3 protein: CASTGYGNQPQHF; CDR3 DNA: TGTGCCAGCACGGGTTATGGCAATCAGCCCCAGCATTTT
D gene: -; J gene: TRBJ2-1; V gene: TRBV5-5; CDR3 protein: CASRWGVYNEQFF; CDR3 DNA: TGTGCCAGCCGCTGGGGGGTATACAATGAGCAGTTCTTC
D gene: -; J gene: TRBJ2-7; V gene: TRBV29-1; CDR3 protein: CSVELGAAYEQYF; CDR3 DNA: TGCAGCGTTGAACTAGGGGCAGCCTACGAGCAGTACTTC
D gene: -; J gene: TRBJ2-7; V gene: TRBV30; CDR3 protein: CAWRVGGANYEQYF; CDR3 DNA: TGTGCCTGGAGGGTGGGGGGGGCGAACTACGAGCAGTACTTC
D gene: -; J gene: TRBJ1-4; V gene: TRBV18; CDR3 protein: CASSPKGDEKLFF; CDR3 DNA: TGTGCCAGCTCACCAAAAGGAGATGAAAAACTGTTTTTT
D gene: -; J gene: TRBJ1-4; V gene: TRBV7-6; CDR3 protein: CASSLEFAGFNEKLFF; CDR3 DNA: TGTGCCAGCAGCTTAGAATTTGCAGGTTTTAATGAAAAACTGTTTTTT
D gene: -; J gene: TRBJ2-1; V gene: TRBV27; CDR3 protein: CASSLGETYNEQFF; CDR3 DNA: TGTGCCAGCAGTTTGGGAGAGACCTACAATGAGCAGTTCTTC
D gene: -; J gene: TRBJ1-1; V gene: TRBV5-1; CDR3 protein: CASSPEGWGTEAFF; CDR3 DNA: TGCGCCAGCAGCCCGGAGGGCTGGGGCACTGAAGCTTTCTTT
D gene: TRBD1; J gene: TRBJ1-5; V gene: TRBV7-2; CDR3 protein: CASSEGRTGVNNQPQHF; CDR3 DNA: TGTGCCAGCAGCGAGGGGCGGACAGGGGTGAACAATCAGCCCCAGCATTTT
D gene: -; J gene: TRBJ1-1; V gene: TRBV6-1; CDR3 protein: CASILQRGTEAFF; CDR3 DNA: TGTGCCAGCATACTCCAAAGGGGCACTGAAGCTTTCTTT
D gene: -; J gene: TRBJ2-5; V gene: TRBV2; CDR3 protein: CASRLGETQYF; CDR3 DNA: TGTGCCAGCAGACTTGGAGAGACCCAGTACTTC
D gene: TRBD1; J gene: TRBJ1-1; V gene: TRBV5-4; CDR3 protein: CASSWGTGFAEAFF; CDR3 DNA: TGTGCCAGCAGCTGGGGGACAGGGTTCGCTGAAGCTTTCTTT